This record concerns one TCR beta chain sequence. This record belongs to a study of regulatory T cells in long-lasting Graves disease. The wider study: Graves' patients who were just diagnosed had used antithyroid drugs for under 3 months.

V was pared by 4 bases and J by 1 base, with 22 bases between. The CDR3 totals 18 residues. Looked up from germline, CDR1 is KGHSH and CDR2 is LQKENI. Library construction for TCR beta used iRepertoire HTBI primers and Arm-PCR of CDR3 regions. Each CDR3 protein is one row after TCRdb ran MiXCR on the multiplex PCR reads. This table has 500,000 or so distinct CDR3 sequences, 13% to 15% appearing once. Time point: newly diagnosed GD, antithyroid drugs for less than 3 months. RNA extracted from PBMCs served as the sequencing template. These data were also filed under a second study, of T cells in Graves' hyperthyroidism and ophthalmopathy. As that report states: The model made its ophthalmopathy prediction, and onset followed a median roughly 6.5 months later.

Sequenced material: peripheral blood mononuclear cells (PBMCs), taken at new diagnosis, from a patient treated with antithyroid drugs. The clonotype was recovered from a woman aged 45-59 years with Graves disease. The chain uses TRBV18 and TRBJ2-5, with D perhaps TRBD1 (6 bases). CDR3 sequence (DNA): TGTGCCAGCTCACAAGGTTCGGCAGGGGCGCGTATCCAAGAGACCCAGTACTTC. Its translation: CASSQGSAGARIQETQYF.